This is a list of T cell receptor beta chains from one sample in a study of regulatory T cells in long-lasting Graves disease. From the multiplex PCR reads, TCRdb called clonotypes with MiXCR, one entry per CDR3 protein. Among almost 350,000 distinct CDR3 sequences, about 19% were seen once, and the ten largest hold just under 30%. The material sequenced was peripheral blood mononuclear cells (PBMCs), taken when the disease was refractory, from a patient treated with antithyroid drugs. These receptors all come from a female donor with Graves disease. Both conserved end residues are trimmed from each CDR3. Fields, in order: V gene, CDR3 protein.

v_call: TRBV6-2/TRBV6-3; cdr3_aa: ASSPVILTGIPNYGYT
v_call: TRBV29-1; cdr3_aa: SVGQGFGRSEAF
v_call: TRBV15; cdr3_aa: ATSRDRVAQSTDTQY
v_call: TRBV5-1; cdr3_aa: ASSLKSGELF
v_call: TRBV28; cdr3_aa: ASSFVGLGYGANVLT
v_call: TRBV4-2; cdr3_aa: ASSQESFTEAF
v_call: TRBV2; cdr3_aa: ASSVGSHGNNQPQH
v_call: TRBV7-9; cdr3_aa: ASGIGETQY
v_call: TRBV11-3; cdr3_aa: ASSLGLDSSSYNEQF
v_call: TRBV12-3/TRBV12-4; cdr3_aa: AGGHDTEAF
v_call: TRBV30; cdr3_aa: AWSAGTGVDEQY
v_call: TRBV28; cdr3_aa: ASSARRELYEQY
v_call: TRBV5-6; cdr3_aa: ASSLGQEAEQY
v_call: TRBV30; cdr3_aa: AWSWEETQY
v_call: TRBV5-1; cdr3_aa: ASSPGTSGKSDTQY
v_call: TRBV6-1; cdr3_aa: ASSVPAGNTIY
v_call: TRBV6-1; cdr3_aa: ASSEGDSGRRNEQF
v_call: TRBV7-2; cdr3_aa: ASSLAQAGVRKADTQY
v_call: TRBV12-3/TRBV12-4; cdr3_aa: ASRPPGGQSPLH
v_call: TRBV11-3; cdr3_aa: ASSLDHGSYGYT
v_call: TRBV29-1; cdr3_aa: SVEWGNGYT
v_call: TRBV18; cdr3_aa: ASSPQGHRGNTIY
v_call: TRBV28; cdr3_aa: ASSFPGALSYEQY
v_call: TRBV7-2; cdr3_aa: ASSLKSGGRETQY
v_call: TRBV6-1; cdr3_aa: ASSPPRRSGGSNTGELF
v_call: TRBV28; cdr3_aa: ASSLSGSPSNQPQH
v_call: TRBV19; cdr3_aa: ASTGVGVRRGGYT
v_call: TRBV12-3/TRBV12-4; cdr3_aa: ASNGQGPGNTIY
v_call: TRBV6-1; cdr3_aa: ASSESFRRQIRTQY
v_call: TRBV19; cdr3_aa: ASTPRWPDSGTGELF
v_call: TRBV14; cdr3_aa: ASSRAGATYEQY
v_call: TRBV13; cdr3_aa: ASTQEGGPMNTEAF
v_call: TRBV7-9; cdr3_aa: ASSLVGLAEQY
v_call: TRBV6-5; cdr3_aa: ASSYPETGVERGEQY
v_call: TRBV12-3/TRBV12-4; cdr3_aa: ASSPDTGLNTEAF
v_call: TRBV4-1; cdr3_aa: ASRQTGNSNQPQH